Shown below are 26 T cell receptor beta chains from a single sample sequenced in a study of blood T cell repertoires in COVID-19. Profiling relied on immunoSEQ multiplex PCR, and the TCRdb table lists in-frame clones only, not all of them. The sample records about 180,000 clones, 85% to 95% being singletons. The sequencing sample was made of peripheral blood. The receptors come from a man between 50 and 59 years old with acute or convalescent COVID-19.

This chain uses TRBV11-2 with TRBJ1-3; D is perhaps TRBD1 (5 bases). Germline V gene data show CDR1 as SGHAT and CDR2 as FQNNGV. This CDR3 spans 16 amino acids. V was pared by 1 base and J by 6 bases, with 16 bases between. CDR3 amino acids: CASSLAEGVWENTIYF. Here the CDR3 DNA reads TGTGCCAGCAGCTTAGCGGAAGGGGTGTGGGAAAACACCATATATTTT.

This clone was seen just once. The chain is built from TRBV19 and TRBJ2-1; 8 bases agree with TRBD2. CDR1 is LNHDA and CDR2 is SQIVND in the germline V gene (reference sequence). This CDR3 has 15 residues. The trim removed 7 bases at V and 6 bases at J, leaving 11 bases unmatched. As DNA, the CDR3 is TGTGCCAGTACGAGCGGGAGTCCCATAGTCAATGAGCAGTTCTTC. It encodes CASTSGSPIVNEQFF. The full variable domain, with the rest looked up from reference TRBV19 and TRBJ2-1, is DGGITQSPKYLFRKEGQNVTLSCEQNLNHDAMYWYRQDPGQGLRLIYYSQIVNDFQKGDIAEGYSVSREKKESFPLTVTSAQKNPTAFYLCASTSGSPIVNEQFFGPGTRLTVL.

V and J are TRBV5-1 and TRBJ2-3; D is ambiguous. Trimming removed 2 bases from V and 4 bases from J, with 5 bases in between. Germline loops: CDR1 SGHRS, CDR2 YFSETQ. The CDR3 extends over 12 amino acids. The CDR3 protein is CASSLEADTQYF. CDR3 bases: TGCGCCAGCAGCTTAGAGGCAGATACGCAGTATTTT. Combining the CDR3 with reference TRBV5-1 and TRBJ2-3 gives the whole variable domain KAGVTQTPRYLIKTRGQQVTLSCSPISGHRSVSWYQQTPGQGLQFLFEYFSETQRNKGNFPGRFSGRQFSNSRSEMNVSTLELGDSALYLCASSLEADTQYFGPGTRLTVL.

The genes are TRBV9 and TRBJ2-7, with TRBD2 matching 8 bases. The CDR3 contains 13 residues. Germline CDR1 SGDLS, CDR2 YYNGEE. V was pared by 0 bases and J by 7 bases, with 3 bases of the junction left unmatched. CDR3 sequence (DNA): TGTGCCAGCAGCGTAGAGGGCGGGAGGGAGCAGTACTTC. It is translated as CASSVEGGREQYF.

This clone has only one observation. This rearrangement joins TRBV11-2 to TRBJ1-5; 9 nucleotides match TRBD1. The CDR3 is made up of 18 amino acids. V was pared by 4 bases and J by 0 bases, with 10 bases of the junction left unmatched. CDR1 is SGHAT and CDR2 is FQNNGV in the germline V gene. The CDR3 nucleotides are TGTGCCAGCAGCTATTTGGGACAGGGACCTTATAGCAATCAGCCCCAGCATTTT. It translates to CASSYLGQGPYSNQPQHF.

The chain couples TRBV27 to TRBJ1-3; a possible D gene is TRBD1 (6 bases). In germline, CDR1 is MNHEY, CDR2 SMNVEV (reference sequence). The CDR3 is made up of 14 amino acids. The germline V and J ends were trimmed by 5 bases and 3 bases, with 11 bases remaining between them. CDR3 in amino acids: CASSLRGGGNTIYF. For the CDR3, the DNA is TGTGCCAGCAGTCTTAGGGGGGGTGGAAACACCATATATTTT.

The rearrangement uses TRBV27 and TRBJ2-1, with D possibly TRBD2 on 6 matching bases. V was pared by 7 bases and J by 3 bases, with 10 bases between. The CDR3 extends over 13 amino acids. In germline, CDR1 is MNHEY, CDR2 SMNVEV (reference sequence). The CDR3 nucleotides read TGTGCCAGCAACGGGGGAGTCTACAATGAGCAGTTCTTC. It specifies CASNGGVYNEQFF.

The J gene is TRBJ2-1, the V gene TRBV9, with 11 bases identical to TRBD2. With 4 bases clipped from V and 4 bases from J, the junction kept 10 bases outside the gene matches. CDR3 length equals 17 residues. Germline V gives CDR1 SGDLS, CDR2 YYNGEE. For the CDR3, the DNA is TGTGCCAGCAGCTACGGTACGGGACTAGCGGCATACAATGAGCAGTTCTTC. Protein sequence: CASSYGTGLAAYNEQFF.

The chain joins TRBV13 to TRBJ2-7; D perhaps matches TRBD2 (5 bases). The CDR3 is 14 residues long. Trimming pared 3 bases from V and 7 bases from J, leaving 16 bases between. The V gene's germline CDR1 is PRHDT and CDR2 FYEKMQ (reference sequence). Written as DNA, the CDR3 is TGTGCCAGCAGCTTCTCGGAGGAGGCGAAGGAGCAGTACGTC. Residues: CASSFSEEAKEQYV.

J is TRBJ2-1 and V is TRBV6-2 or TRBV6-3; 11 bases align to TRBD1. This CDR3 region has 14 residues. V was clipped by 4 bases and J by 6 bases; unmatched bases: 2. Per germline, CDR1 MNHEY and CDR2 SVGEGT. CDR3 loop: CASSWDRGTNEQFF. Here the CDR3 DNA reads TGTGCCAGCAGTTGGGACAGGGGGACCAATGAGCAGTTCTTC.

The J gene is TRBJ1-5, the V gene TRBV24-1; the match to TRBD1 covers 10 bases. CDR3 length equals 14 residues. V shed 9 bases and J 2 bases; nucleotides not matched to a gene: 3. Germline CDR1 and CDR2: KGHDR and SFDVKD. The CDR3 here is CATAGTGGNQPQHF. CDR3 sequence (DNA): TGTGCCACCGCCGGGACAGGGGGCAATCAGCCCCAGCATTTT.

The V gene is TRBV19, the J gene TRBJ1-6; no reliable D call. Germline CDR1 and CDR2: LNHDA and SQIVND (reference sequence). V lost 6 bases, J lost 11 bases, and 23 bases lay in between. The CDR3 extends over 16 amino acids. The CDR3: CASSGRGALPTAPLHF. The CDR3 region has the DNA TGTGCCAGTAGCGGGCGGGGTGCACTTCCGACGGCACCCCTCCACTTT.

The rearrangement links TRBV14 to TRBJ2-7; D is undetermined. Trimming took 6 bases from V and 4 from J, leaving 13 bases between them. The CDR3 runs 13 residues. CDR1 and CDR2 (germline): SGHDN, FVKESK. DNA for the CDR3: TGTGCCAGCAGGGCTCACGGAGAGTACGAGCAGTACGTC. The encoded protein is CASRAHGEYEQYV.

V is TRBV3-1 (or the pseudogene TRBV3-2) and J is TRBJ2-5, with D possibly TRBD1 on 5 matching bases. The CDR3 is 13 residues long. V lost 5 bases and J 5 bases, leaving 12 bases between the germline ends. Germline CDR1 and CDR2: LGHDT and YNNKEL (reference sequence). CDR3 residues: CASSGQRRETQYF. The CDR3 nucleotides read TGTGCCAGCAGCGGACAAAGGCGGGAGACCCAGTACTTC.

The chain couples TRBV5-5 to TRBJ2-7; D may be TRBD2 (5 bases). This CDR3 is built from 14 residues. The V gene's germline CDR1 is SGHKS and CDR2 YYEKEE (reference sequence). Trimming stripped 4 bases from V and 3 bases from J, with 14 bases between. The CDR3 DNA reads as TGTGCCAGCAGCAGAGTCGGGGAACTCTACGAGCAGTACGTC. As protein: CASSRVGELYEQYV.

The chain employs TRBV6-5 and TRBJ1-3; D gene ambiguous. Trimming stripped 6 bases from V and 0 bases from J, with 9 bases between. The CDR3 runs 14 residues. Germline V gives CDR1 MNHEY, CDR2 SVGAGI. The CDR3 loop is CASSPTFSGNTIYF. The CDR3 bases are TGTGCCAGCAGCCCCACTTTCTCTGGAAACACCATATATTTT.

V is TRBV12-3 or TRBV12-4 and J is TRBJ1-1; perhaps TRBD1 as D (6 bases). Trimming left V 10 bases short and J 6 bases short, with 12 bases between. The CDR3 is made up of 11 amino acids. The CDR3 DNA reads as TGTGCCATCCTACAGGGATCTGAAGCTTTCTTT. Its protein is CAILQGSEAFF.

CDR3 loop: CASSLEGQSNQPQHF. DNA of the CDR3: TGTGCCAGCAGCTTAGAGGGACAGAGCAATCAGCCCCAGCATTTT. The V and J genes are TRBV7-8 and TRBJ1-5; 7 bases line up with TRBD1. After removal of 1 base from V and 1 base from J, the junction contained 1 base not matched to a gene. Germline CDR1 and CDR2: SGHVS and FQNEAQ. The CDR3 is 15 residues long.

The chain recombines TRBV7-2 with TRBJ2-2; a weak D match, TRBD2 (6 bases). The CDR3 length is 15 residues. V was cut by 1 base and J by 6 bases, with 12 bases left in between. Germline assignment: CDR1 SGHTA and CDR2 FQGNSA. The DNA for the CDR3 is TGTGCCAGCAGCTTAGAAGTCGGGGGTGCCGGGGAGCTGTTTTTT. This encodes CASSLEVGGAGELFF.

The chain recombines TRBV7-9 with TRBJ2-7; 8 bases match TRBD2. The CDR3 length is 15 residues. CDR1 SEHNR and CDR2 FQNEAQ come from the germline V gene (reference sequence). The junction had 6 bases not matched to a gene; V was cut back by 3 bases and J by 2 bases. The CDR3 region has the DNA TGTGCCAGCAGCTTGCGACTAGCGTCTACCTACGAGCAGTACTTC. Its translation is CASSLRLASTYEQYF.

The V and J genes are TRBV30 and TRBJ2-3; D might be TRBD2 (6 bases). Germline lookup yields CDR1 GTSNPN and CDR2 SVGIG (reference sequence). V lost 2 bases and J lost 0, with 9 bases in between. The length of the CDR3 is 14 residues. CDR3 amino acids: CAWSRRGSTDTQYF. CDR3 DNA: TGTGCCTGGAGTCGGCGGGGAAGCACAGATACGCAGTATTTT.

The chain couples TRBV7-3 to TRBJ2-1, with 10 positions matching TRBD1. V gave up 5 bases and J gave up 1 base; unmatched junction bases: 2. This CDR3 contains 15 residues. Germline lookup yields CDR1 SGHTA and CDR2 FQGTGA. The CDR3 reads CASSEGQGSYNEQFF. CDR3 DNA sequence: TGTGCCAGCAGCGAGGGACAGGGGTCCTACAATGAGCAGTTCTTC. Full variable domain (outside the CDR3, taken from reference TRBV7-3 and TRBJ2-1): GAGVSQTPSNKVTEKGKYVELRCDPISGHTALYWYRQSLGQGPEFLIYFQGTGAADDSGLPNDRFFAVRPEGSVSTLKIQRTERGDSAVYLCASSEGQGSYNEQFFGPGTRLTVL.

This chain uses TRBV20-1 with TRBJ2-7; D is unresolved. This CDR3 is built from 11 residues. Trimming took 6 bases from V and 2 from J, leaving 8 bases between them. Germline lookup yields CDR1 DFQATT and CDR2 SNEGSKA (reference sequence). The CDR3 region is CSAAGAYEQYF. CDR3 bases: TGCAGTGCAGCCGGAGCCTACGAGCAGTACTTC.

The V gene is TRBV4-2, the J gene TRBJ1-2, with TRBD1 matching 9 bases. The CDR3 length is 16 residues. The J segment lost 4 bases and the V segment lost 5 bases, leaving 11 bases of the junction unmatched. Looked up from germline, CDR1 is LGHNA and CDR2 is YNFKEQ. The CDR3 here is CASSEPGQGLLYGYTF. The CDR3 nucleotides are TGTGCCAGCAGCGAACCGGGACAGGGCCTTCTCTATGGCTACACCTTC.

In this sample, this clone turned up a few times. Within the sample, other DNA sequences also encode this same CDR3. This chain links TRBV27 with TRBJ1-1; D unclear. Germline-derived CDR1 and CDR2 are MNHEY and SMNVEV (reference sequence). Trimming pared 3 bases from V and 0 bases from J, leaving 8 bases between. The CDR3 extends over 14 amino acids. CDR3 nucleotides: TGTGCCAGCAGTTTGGTTTACATGAACACTGAAGCTTTCTTT. It is translated as CASSLVYMNTEAFF.

The sample holds a few counts of this clone. The chain uses TRBV7-9 and TRBJ1-5; weak D call: TRBD1 (6 bases). The CDR3 is 15 amino acids. Germline lookup yields CDR1 SEHNR and CDR2 FQNEAQ (reference sequence). V lost 3 bases to trimming and J lost 1 base, with 10 bases between them. CDR3 loop: CASSFGQTSNQPQHF. CDR3 sequence (DNA): TGTGCCAGCAGCTTCGGACAGACGAGCAATCAGCCCCAGCATTTT.